This entry lists 2 T cell receptor beta chains sequenced from one sample in a study of T-cell memory formation after mild COVID-19 (dated by TCRdb to 2020 to 2023). The library came from 5' RACE. Sequencer: Illumina NovaSeq 6000. The public reads were reanalyzed by TCRdb: fastp trimming at Q25, MiXCR alignment, in-frame beta chains only. Each record represents a unique CDR3 protein, reported with the most common genes and DNA among its rows. This sample holds 300,000 to 400,000 distinct CDR3 sequences; 13% were observed only once. About 21% of the sample goes to the ten largest clones. The specimen sequenced was PBMCs or a T cell subset sorted from them (not recorded which). These receptors all stem from a man between 18 and 35 years old who had mild COVID-19 (a few samples of this study predate the infection). The sample titles of this study are shuffled in the database, so cell type and time point are left out; the donor was told from shared clones.

In its sample, this clonotype was seen many times. The chain has TRBV5-1 and TRBJ2-7; 10 bases are shared with TRBD1. J gave up 4 bases and V 4 bases, and 5 bases lay outside the gene matches. The CDR3 length is 14 residues. The V gene's germline CDR1 is SGHRS and CDR2 YFSETQ. For the CDR3, the DNA is TGCGCCAGCAGCCTAGGGACAGGGGCATACGAGCAGTACTTC. Protein product: CASSLGTGAYEQYF.

J is TRBJ1-1 and V is TRBV4-3, with D possibly being TRBD1 (5 bases). Germline V gene data show CDR1 as LGHNA and CDR2 as YSLEER. Trimming removed 4 bases from V and 0 bases from J, with 15 bases in between. The CDR3 extends over 16 amino acids. CDR3 protein: CASSRRKTDMNTEAFF. The CDR3, as DNA: TGCGCCAGCAGCCGACGAAAGACAGACATGAACACTGAAGCTTTCTTT.